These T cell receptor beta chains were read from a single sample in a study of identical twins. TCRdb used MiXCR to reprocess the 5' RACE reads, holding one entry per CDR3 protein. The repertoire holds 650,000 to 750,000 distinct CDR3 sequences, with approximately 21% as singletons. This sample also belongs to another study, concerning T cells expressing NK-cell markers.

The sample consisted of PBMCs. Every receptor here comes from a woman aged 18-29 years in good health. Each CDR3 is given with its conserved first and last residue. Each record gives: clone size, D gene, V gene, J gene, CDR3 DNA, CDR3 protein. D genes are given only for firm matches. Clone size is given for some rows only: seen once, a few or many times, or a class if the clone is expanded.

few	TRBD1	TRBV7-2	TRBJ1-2	TGTGCCAGCAGCTTAGGGGCTGCAGGGGGTAATGGCTACACCTTC	CASSLGAAGGNGYTF
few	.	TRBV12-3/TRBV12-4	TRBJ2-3	TGTGCCAGCAGAATTGAGGGGGTTCGAGATACGCAGTATTTT	CASRIEGVRDTQYF
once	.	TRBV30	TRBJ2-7	TGTGCCTGGAGTCCCGGAGGCCCGCAGTACTTC	CAWSPGGPQYF
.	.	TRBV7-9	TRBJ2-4	TGTGCCAGCAGCCGAGATTTTTGGGACAAAAACATTCAGTACTTC	CASSRDFWDKNIQYF
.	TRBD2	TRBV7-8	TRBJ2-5	TGTGCCAGCAGCCAGTTTTTGCGGGAGCGGGAGACCCAGTACTTC	CASSQFLRERETQYF
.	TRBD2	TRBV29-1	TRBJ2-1	TGCAGCATAGCGGGGGGCTTCTCCTACAATGAGCAGTTCTTC	CSIAGGFSYNEQFF
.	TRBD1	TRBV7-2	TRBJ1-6	TGTGCCAGCAGCTTAACAGGGGGAAGTTCACCCCTCCACTTT	CASSLTGGSSPLHF
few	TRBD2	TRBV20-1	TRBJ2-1	TGCAGTGCTAGAGTCCGAGGTACTCCGGGACTAGCGGCCTACAATGAGCAGTTCTTC	CSARVRGTPGLAAYNEQFF
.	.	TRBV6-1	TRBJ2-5	TGTGCCAGCATAATAATGGGCAGGGGCAACCAAGAGACCCAGTACTTC	CASIIMGRGNQETQYF
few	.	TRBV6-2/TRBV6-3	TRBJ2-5	TGTGCCAGCAGCACTACCGACAGGAAAGAGACCCAGTACTTC	CASSTTDRKETQYF
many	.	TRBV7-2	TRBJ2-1	TGTGCCAGCAGCCGACCGGGACTCCAAACCTACAATGAGCAGTTCTTC	CASSRPGLQTYNEQFF
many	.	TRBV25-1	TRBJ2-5	TGTGCCAGCAGTGGTGGGGGCCAAGAGACCCAGTACTTC	CASSGGGQETQYF
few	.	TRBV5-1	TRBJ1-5	TGCGCCAGCAGCTTGGGCACAGGAAAGTATCAGCCCCAGCATTTT	CASSLGTGKYQPQHF
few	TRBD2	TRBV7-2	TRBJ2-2	TGTGCCAGCAGTTCCCCGGGACTAGCGACTGGGGAGCTGTTTTTT	CASSSPGLATGELFF
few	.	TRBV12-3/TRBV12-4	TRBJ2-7	TGTGCCAGCAGTTTTACTAGCCAGAGCTCCTACGAGCAGTACTTC	CASSFTSQSSYEQYF
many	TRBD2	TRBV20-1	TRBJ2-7	TGCAGTGCTAGTAGACTAGCGGGAGAACAGTACTTC	CSASRLAGEQYF
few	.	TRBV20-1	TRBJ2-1	TGCAGTGCTAGACGGACTACTCCGAATGAGCAGTTCTTC	CSARRTTPNEQFF
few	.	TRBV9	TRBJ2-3	TGTGCCAGCAGCGTAGGGTTAGAGTTGACAGATACGCAGTATTTT	CASSVGLELTDTQYF
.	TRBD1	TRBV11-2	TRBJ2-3	TGTGCCAGCAGCCCCATAATGGTTTGGGACAGGAATTCCCAAGATACGCAGTATTTT	CASSPIMVWDRNSQDTQYF
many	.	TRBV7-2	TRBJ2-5	TGTGCCAGCACTCCCGGGACACTCGGTCCGGAGACCCAGTACTTC	CASTPGTLGPETQYF
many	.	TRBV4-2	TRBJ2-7	TGTGCCAGCAGCCAAGGAAACAGGGACCACGAGCAGTACTTC	CASSQGNRDHEQYF
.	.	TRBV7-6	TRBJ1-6	TGTGCCAGCAGCTTATCGGTGGATTCACCCCTCCACTTT	CASSLSVDSPLHF
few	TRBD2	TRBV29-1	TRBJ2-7	TGCAGCGTTAATCGGGGGGACGAGCAGTACTTC	CSVNRGDEQYF
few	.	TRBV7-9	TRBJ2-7	TGTGCCAGCAGCCCTAGAGAGTACGAGCAGTACTTC	CASSPREYEQYF
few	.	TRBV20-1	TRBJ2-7	TGCAGTGCTAGAAAGCCGGGGGTAACCTACGAGCAGTACTTC	CSARKPGVTYEQYF
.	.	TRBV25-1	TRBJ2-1	TGTGCCAGCAGTGAATCGGGGGCGCTCGATGAGCAGTTCTTC	CASSESGALDEQFF
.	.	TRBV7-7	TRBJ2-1	TGTGCCAGCAGCTTAGAGATGTTCTATGAGCAGTTCTTC	CASSLEMFYEQFF
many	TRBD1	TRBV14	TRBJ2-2	TGTGCCAGCAGCCAGGGGACAGCAAACACCGGGGAGCTGTTTTTT	CASSQGTANTGELFF
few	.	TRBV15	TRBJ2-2	TGTGCCACCAGCAGAGTGGGTGGCCTAAAAACCGGGGAGCTGTTTTTT	CATSRVGGLKTGELFF
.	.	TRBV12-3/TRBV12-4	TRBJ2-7	TGTGCCAGCAGTCCCCTGGACAGCCCGACTTACGAGCAGTACTTC	CASSPLDSPTYEQYF
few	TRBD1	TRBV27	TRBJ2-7	TGTGCCAGCAGTGTCCGGGACAGGGTTACCCACGAGCAGTACTTC	CASSVRDRVTHEQYF
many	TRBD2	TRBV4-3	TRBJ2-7	TGCGCCAGCAGCCACCGGACTAGCGGGACCTACGAGCAGTACTTC	CASSHRTSGTYEQYF
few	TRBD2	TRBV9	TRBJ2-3	TGTGCCAGCAGGCCCGGCCTAGCGGGCCACACAGATACGCAGTATTTT	CASRPGLAGHTDTQYF
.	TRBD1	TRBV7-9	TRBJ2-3	TGTGCCAGCAGTTCGAGGACAGGAAGCACAGATACGCAGTATTTT	CASSSRTGSTDTQYF
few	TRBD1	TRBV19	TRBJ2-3	TGTGCCACCGCAACAGGGGGCGCTGGGACAGATACGCAGTATTTT	CATATGGAGTDTQYF
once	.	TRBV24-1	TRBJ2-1	TGTGCCACCAGCCAGCGAAGCGAGCAGTTCTTC	CATSQRSEQFF
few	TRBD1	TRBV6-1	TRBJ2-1	TGTGCCAGTGCAGGACAGGGTCGGGTCAATGAGCAGTTCTTC	CASAGQGRVNEQFF